The clone carrying this TCR beta chain appeared once. As processed by the authors: Scientists estimated how many nucleated cells there were by amplifying reference gene primers. Sequenced by immunoSEQ multiplex PCR; TCRdb stores in-frame clones only, minus some. That table supplies the V and J calls and clone size; D and trimming were determined from the DNA. The sample records about 260,000 clones, about 87% being singletons. CDR1 is SGHRS and CDR2 is YFSETQ in the germline V gene. V gave up 2 bases and J gave up 0 bases, with 7 bases separating them. The CDR3 has 14 residues. The record originates from a study of blood T cell repertoires in COVID-19.

Source material: peripheral blood. The TCR sequence derives from a woman between 35 and 50 years old who had recovered from COVID-19. This chain joins TRBV5-1 and TRBJ2-3; D possibly corresponds to TRBD2 (5 bases). CDR3 DNA sequence: TGCGCCAGCAGCTTCGGACTGAGCACAGATACGCAGTATTTT. It translates to CASSFGLSTDTQYF.